This TCR beta chain was captured by sequencing in a study of shared clonotypes between healthy human individuals (dated by TCRdb to 2020 to 2021). In the study overall: The cohort comprised a couple of women and a few men aged 18 to 49 years. The study deeply sequenced blood TCR repertoires of about 5 healthy adults to estimate repertoire size and the extent of clonotype sharing between individuals. Between about 0.8 and 9 billion PBMCs per donor were obtained by leukapheresis. For each donor, CD4 naive and CD4 memory were each run on three plates, CD8 naive on two plates, and CD8 memory on one plate. To increase sequencing depth and limit assay-specific biases, TCR repertoire library preparation and sequencing were carried out by different laboratories using diverse techniques.

A few counts support this clone. The antigen it binds to is not known. Per-nucleotide qualities are absent, and no much larger clonotype sits a single base away. The same CDR3 arises from other DNA sequences in this sample as well. Using the deep immunoSEQ assay, multiplex PCR amplified TCR CDR3 regions from genomic DNA. Genomic DNA extracted from each cell subset was distributed evenly over all wells of several immunoSEQ 96-well plates, and each plate served as one replicate. For sorted subsets, roughly 190 ng of genomic DNA, equivalent to around 30,000 T cell genomes, went into each replicate PCR. Purified libraries were measured with a Qubit 3.0 fluorometer, size-checked on a Bioanalyzer 2100, and measured again with the KAPA Library Quantification kit. A separate single-read 150-cycle Illumina NextSeq 550 flow cell was used to sequence each immunoSEQ 96-well plate. On the study's bioinformatics: Because the immunoSEQ output held only junctional sequences and lacked quality scores, the filtering could not match the filtering applied to full-length reads. Sequences were annotated with PyIR, a Python wrapper for IgBLAST v1.9, using IMGT germline references to assign V/J genes and CDR3. Reads with weak V/J assignments (E-value above 1e-6), missing CDR3, stop codons, out-of-frame junctions, or ambiguous translated residues were removed. A V3J clonotype was defined by an identical inferred V gene, J gene, and CDR3 amino acid sequence. The percentage overlap between two repertoires was calculated by dividing the number of shared unique clonotypes by the size of the smaller repertoire. Richness of each repertoire was evaluated using RTK rarefaction, the Chao1 estimator, and Recon v2.1 estimates of unobserved clonotypes. Generation probabilities for all TCRbeta clonotypes obtained by the gDNA method from a handful of donors were computed using OLGA. Entries here come from immuneACCESS through TCRdb and include only in-frame sequences with V and J called. Some clones fail to appear in such tables; in the studies checked, an unresolved V gene covers under half of the shortfall, and the cause of the remainder is unknown. That table is the source of V, J and clone size, and D and trimming were worked out from the DNA. Counted in this sample were hundreds of thousands of clones; about 74% of them appeared once. Around 1.6% of the sample rests with the top ten.

Overall results and qualifications from the work: Only blood was sampled, and tissue TCR repertoires likely differ from those in blood. Estimated clonotype richness was generally larger for naive than for memory subsets. Higher generation probabilities were observed for clonotypes shared by all four sorted-subset donors than for non-shared clonotypes. Incomplete sequencing was indicated by rarefaction of sorted-subset datasets, despite the large sequencing depth. Pairwise subsampling indicated that sequencing depth was expected to affect the degree of clonotype sharing among donors. About 4.5% of naive CD4, 3.5% of naive CD8, 2.3% of memory CD4, and less than 0.45% of memory CD8 clonotypes were shared across a few donors. Because the study included only a small number of donors, the genetic and exposure-history diversity represented was limited.

Donors were healthy HIV-negative adults with no recently reported acute infections or vaccinations. Only Caucasian adults living in Nashville, Tennessee, USA were represented among the donors. CD4+ T cells were enriched through magnetic negative selection, after which naive cells were positively selected on CD45RA and the remaining negative fraction served as the memory subset. Blood was obtained by leukapheresis, after which PBMCs were separated by Ficoll-Histopaque density gradient centrifugation and cryopreserved in liquid nitrogen vapor phase. Analytical flow cytometry was used to check the purity and quantity of each magnetically sorted T cell population. Genomic DNA was isolated from each sorted fraction and quantified by UV absorbance on a Nanodrop 2000c. From cysteine to phenylalanine, the CDR3 is 14 amino acids long. Only the CDR3 region is kept as DNA, spanning 42 bases read in frame from base 1. V loses 3 bases at its end and J loses 4 bases; junction bases beyond the gene matches: 4. The germline V gene gives CDR1 as MNHNS and CDR2 as SASEGT.

The receptor chain draws on TRBV6-1 and TRBJ1-1; TRBD1 lines up with 8 middle nucleotides. Sequencing was carried out using memory CD4+ T cells sorted from blood. The cell subset or site label, as the study defines it: CD45RA-negative fraction. The sequence was collected from a woman aged 25 to 45 in good health. The CDR3 has the sequence CASSETGAVTEAFF. The DNA reads as follows: TGTGCCAGCAGTGAGACAGGGGCGGTCACTGAAGCTTTCTTT.